A selection of T cell receptor beta chains follows, all from one sample in a study of metastatic and nonmetastatic thyroid tumors. Through MiXCR, TCRdb re-clonotyped the PCR reads. The data show about 31,000 clones, roughly a fifth seen once. Source material: blood. The receptor source for this set is a female donor with papillary thyroid cancer or a benign thyroid nodule (not recorded which). Some clones in this sample may be carry-over from other donors' samples. Both conserved end residues are trimmed from each CDR3.

TRBV28 ASSPPRVTGVNEQF
TRBV4-3 ASSQRYTDTQY
TRBV16 ASSQAGVGYT
TRBV6-4 ASSDSSGGAINEQF
TRBV27 ASSPTTGTTNYGYT
TRBV27 ASSSFDEQY
TRBV6-1 ASRNSGTNNSPLH
TRBV6-5 ASSYSGDRQETQY
TRBV27 ASRIQGTNTEAF
TRBV15 ATSRGQGYQPQH
TRBV7-9 ASTLKDRENTESF
TRBV4-1 ASSLGLAGGSYEQY
TRBV20-1 SARSETGGWDSPLH
TRBV10-1 ASSSGQITDTQY
TRBV18 ASSPGQNTEAF
TRBV7-3 ASSLEGPSTDTQY
TRBV11-2 ASSIANEQF
TRBV11-2 ASSLRLAGGDTGELF
TRBV6-2/TRBV6-3 ASSYGRQPSYNEQF
TRBV6-5 ASSYREGTGNSPLH
TRBV6-6 ASSYVAGVYNEQF
TRBV10-1 ASSLAGDEQF
TRBV18 ASSYRQTANTEAF
TRBV28 ASSLIGETDTQY
TRBV5-1 ASSSRGTGNTIY
TRBV20-1 SDSLSSDRGLYEQY
TRBV28 ASSSGLGQF
TRBV29-1 SVLQGAGANVLT
TRBV7-2 ASSLSTVNNYGYT
TRBV20-1 SARREAF
TRBV6-2/TRBV6-3 ASSYRRGANAEAF
TRBV9 ASSVASPNEQF
TRBV9 ASSGRDGWNQPQH
TRBV6-5 ASSYTQGVNEQY
TRBV12-3/TRBV12-4 ASSFWGGLETQY
TRBV7-9 ASRPGQGANIQY
TRBV6-2/TRBV6-3 ASSYTGFTTEAF
TRBV19 ASSHPGQDGENQY
TRBV5-5 ASSRTSGSSYEQY
TRBV5-1 ASSLQGYEQY
TRBV5-1 ASSLDARGYTGELF
TRBV30 AWSFGSYGYT
TRBV11-2 ASSLEYTEAF
TRBV5-8 ASSIQVNLYEQY
TRBV27 ASSFSGALLNTEAF
TRBV6-1 ASSGAGNYGYT
TRBV4-3 ASTRAVAGNTGELF
TRBV15 ATSTWDGTGELF
TRBV7-2 ASSLGGAVGQPQH
TRBV24-1 ATSPGGPYGYT
TRBV12-3/TRBV12-4 ASSGGGNQPQH
TRBV6-4 ASSEQVNTGELF